Following are 21 T cell receptor beta chains from one sample sequenced in a study of T-cell memory formation after mild COVID-19. A single record per CDR3 protein comes from TCRdb applying MiXCR to the 5' RACE reads. The sample includes roughly 350,000 distinct CDR3 sequences, approximately 15% seen only once; the top ten take approximately 22%. Material: PBMCs or a T cell subset sorted from them (not recorded which). The receptors were gathered from a man aged 18-30 years who had mild COVID-19 (a few samples of this study predate the infection). Cell type and time point are not known.

By frequency in the sample, this clonotype is medium-sized (0.01 to 0.1%). The genes are TRBV10-2 and TRBJ2-3, with TRBD1 identical over 9 bases. V dropped 8 bases and J dropped 0; count of bases not matched to a gene: 21. The germline gives CDR1 WSHSY, CDR2 SAAADI. This CDR3 has 20 amino acids. The CDR3 DNA reads TGCGCCAGCCCACGCTTTAAACCGGGACAGGGAGTAGTCAGCACAGATACGCAGTATTTT. It is translated as CASPRFKPGQGVVSTDTQYF.

The chain recombines TRBV5-1 with TRBJ2-7; D unresolved. V was trimmed by 4 bases and J by 2 bases, leaving 7 bases between them. CDR3 length equals 12 residues. The germline CDR1 and CDR2 sequences are SGHRS and YFSETQ. DNA for the CDR3: TGCGCCAGCAGCAGGGAAGCCTACGAGCAGTACTTC. Amino acids: CASSREAYEQYF.

This clonotype was seen repeatedly, ten times or more. The chain joins TRBV12-3 or TRBV12-4 to TRBJ2-6; D gene unclear. V lost 4 bases and J lost 1, with 11 bases in between. The CDR3 sequence is 16 residues long. CDR3 nucleotide sequence: TGTGCCAGCAGTTCCATACAGATTTCTGGGGCCAACGTCCTGACTTTC. It translates to CASSSIQISGANVLTF.

The chain employs TRBV20-1 and TRBJ2-7; 11 bases are shared with TRBD1. Unmatched junction bases numbered 6, after V lost 6 bases and J lost 5 bases. From germline, CDR1 is DFQATT and CDR2 SNEGSKA (reference sequence). The length of the CDR3 is 13 residues. CDR3 nucleotide sequence: TGCAGTGCAAACGGACAGGGGGCGAACGAGCAGTACTTC. Protein product: CSANGQGANEQYF.

This clonotype was seen only a few times. This chain connects TRBV7-2 to TRBJ2-3, with TRBD2 matching over 8 bases. This CDR3 comprises 16 residues. Germline V lookup: CDR1 SGHTA, CDR2 FQGNSA. The V segment lost 5 bases and the J segment 2 bases; nucleotides outside the gene matches: 9. The DNA for the CDR3 is TGTGCCAGCAGCCTCGGGGGGGGTGGGATCACAGATACGCAGTATTTT. It translates to CASSLGGGGITDTQYF.

The CDR3 is CASSLISGQETQYF. The DNA of the CDR3 is TGCGCCAGCAGCTTGATTTCGGGGCAAGAGACCCAGTACTTC. The chain has TRBV5-1 and TRBJ2-5; D possibly corresponds to TRBD2 (5 bases). V dropped 1 base and J dropped 2 bases, with 9 bases sitting between them. From germline, CDR1 is SGHRS and CDR2 YFSETQ. The CDR3 runs 14 residues.

The chain has TRBV14 and TRBJ2-1; 10 bases agree with TRBD2. The germline V gene encodes CDR1 SGHDN and CDR2 FVKESK. The CDR3 is 15 amino acids. With V trimmed by 5 bases and J by 6 bases, 7 bases remained unmatched. CDR3 sequence (DNA): TGTGCCAGCAGCTTCAGCGGGGGGGCCCGCAATGAGCAGTTCTTC. It codes for CASSFSGGARNEQFF.

This chain uses TRBV4-2 with TRBJ2-2; D perhaps matches TRBD1 (5 bases). CDR3 length: 14 amino acids. The V and J ends lost 0 bases and 6 bases respectively, with 8 bases between them. Germline lookup yields CDR1 LGHNA and CDR2 YNFKEQ. CDR3 amino acids: CASSQEEGAGELFF. CDR3 DNA: TGTGCCAGCAGCCAAGAAGAAGGGGCCGGGGAGCTGTTTTTT.

The genes are TRBV6-5 and TRBJ2-3, with TRBD2 identical over 7 bases. CDR3 length: 15 amino acids. CDR1 is MNHEY, CDR2 SVGAGI, per germline. Trimming took 8 bases from V and 4 from J; bases not matched to a gene: 12. CDR3 region: CASSSRGGSADTQYF. DNA of the CDR3: TGTGCCAGCTCCTCCCGCGGGGGTAGCGCAGATACGCAGTATTTT.

There are many counts of this clonotype. The chain employs TRBV2 and TRBJ2-2; D possibly matches TRBD1 or TRBD2 (5 bases each). Germline CDR1 reads SNHLY; CDR2 reads FYNNEI. Trimming removed 6 bases from V and 6 bases from J, with 17 bases in between. This CDR3 has 15 residues. CDR3 loop: CASSLLGALPGELFF. The CDR3 DNA reads TGTGCCAGCAGCTTGCTCGGGGCCCTGCCCGGGGAGCTGTTTTTT.

The V gene is TRBV7-9, the J gene TRBJ2-3; D ambiguous. This CDR3 spans 10 amino acids. Trimming took off 8 bases at V and 1 base at J, with 1 base between the two ends. Germline loops: CDR1 SEHNR, CDR2 FQNEAQ (reference sequence). The DNA of the CDR3 is TGTGCCAGCGGCACAGATACGCAGTATTTT. Protein: CASGTDTQYF.

This clonotype appeared a few times. The chain uses TRBV18 and TRBJ2-7; 8 bases are shared with TRBD1. Germline CDR1 KGHSH, CDR2 LQKENI. The J segment lost 5 bases and the V segment lost 6 bases, leaving 9 bases of the junction unmatched. The CDR3 is made up of 14 amino acids. The CDR3 nucleotides read TGTGCCAGCTCTCTTCAGGGGGCGACCGACGAGCAGTACGTC. The encoded protein is CASSLQGATDEQYV.

This clonotype was counted at least ten times. The V call is TRBV7-3, the J call TRBJ2-2; no reliable D call. Germline V gene lookup returns CDR1 SGHTA and CDR2 FQGTGA. The CDR3 loop spans 14 amino acids. V dropped 5 bases and J dropped 4 bases, with 11 bases sitting between them. The CDR3 DNA reads TGTGCCAGCAGCAAACGCCCGGCCACCGGGGAGCTGTTTTTT. Its protein product is CASSKRPATGELFF.

V and J are TRBV7-2 and TRBJ2-3, with 8 bases matching TRBD2. Trimming removed 2 bases from V and 6 bases from J; junction bases left unmatched: 10. Germline lookup yields CDR1 SGHTA and CDR2 FQGNSA. There are 16 residues in the CDR3. As DNA, the CDR3 is TGTGCCAGCAGCTTAACAGGACTAGCCCCTGGGGATACGCAGTATTTT. Translation gives CASSLTGLAPGDTQYF.

This clonotype was counted a few times. In DNA form, the CDR3 reads TGCAGTGCTCCTCAAGCCGGGACAGGGATTATGAACACTGAAGCTTTCTTT. Translating gives CSAPQAGTGIMNTEAFF. This rearrangement joins TRBV20-1 to TRBJ1-1; 9 bases line up with TRBD1. Germline V CDR1 and CDR2: DFQATT, SNEGSKA (reference sequence). CDR3 length: 17 residues. J was trimmed by 0 bases and V by 5 bases; bases with no gene match: 13.

This clonotype was recorded a few times. The CDR3 spells CASSVGGDAEAFF. The CDR3 DNA sequence: TGTGCCAGCTCCGTAGGGGGTGACGCTGAAGCTTTCTTT. The chain links TRBV18 to TRBJ1-1; possibly TRBD1 for D (6 bases). The germline V gene has CDR1 KGHSH and CDR2 LQKENI. V lost 6 bases to trimming and J lost 6 bases, with 14 bases between them. The CDR3 spans 13 residues. Full variable domain (missing parts from reference TRBV18 and TRBJ1-1): NAGVMQNPRHLVRRRGQEARLRCSPMKGHSHVYWYRQLPEEGLKFMVYLQKENIIDESGMPKERFSAEFPKEGPSILRIQQVVRGDSAAYFCASSVGGDAEAFFGQGTRLTVV.

This clonotype was recorded many times. This chain uses TRBV28 with TRBJ2-4; 7 bases line up with TRBD2. The ends lost 5 bases at V and 8 bases at J; junction bases unmatched: 6. CDR1 and CDR2 (germline): MDHEN, SYDVKM. This CDR3 comprises 13 residues. The CDR3 DNA follows: TGTGCCAGCAGTACGACGGGGGGATACATTCAGTACTTC. It specifies CASSTTGGYIQYF.

The rearrangement uses TRBV28 and TRBJ1-5; 10 bases are a match to TRBD1. CDR1 is MDHEN and CDR2 is SYDVKM in the germline V gene. Unmatched junction bases numbered 7, after V lost 7 bases and J lost 1 base. The CDR3 contains 16 residues. This CDR3 reads CASTRRQGASNQPQHF. DNA for the CDR3: TGTGCCAGCACCAGACGACAGGGGGCAAGCAATCAGCCCCAGCATTTT.

This chain connects TRBV20-1 to TRBJ1-5, with D uncertain. Germline V gene data show CDR1 as DFQATT and CDR2 as SNEGSKA (reference sequence). The V end lost 1 base, the J end lost 0 bases, and 7 bases lay between the germline ends. The CDR3 spans 14 residues. Here the CDR3 reads CSARVAVSNQPQHF. CDR3 sequence (DNA): TGCAGTGCTAGAGTGGCGGTTAGCAATCAGCCCCAGCATTTT.

This clonotype was found many times. The gene calls are TRBV29-1 and TRBJ2-3, with a possible D match to TRBD2 (6 bases). Germline V CDR1 and CDR2: SQVTM, ANQGSEA. V shed 6 bases and J shed 8 bases, with 12 bases lying between them. The CDR3 has 11 amino acids. CDR3: CSVLEGGTQYF. Written as DNA, the CDR3 is TGCAGCGTCCTGGAGGGAGGTACGCAGTATTTT.

This clonotype was seen many times. J is TRBJ2-3 and V is TRBV4-3; 8 bases align to TRBD2. V trimming: 0 bases; J trimming: 2 bases; junction bases outside the gene matches: 22. Germline V gene data show CDR1 as LGHNA and CDR2 as YSLEER. The CDR3 consists of 22 residues. This CDR3 is CASSQDGLGLVKKLEATDTQYF. CDR3 DNA sequence: TGCGCCAGCAGCCAAGATGGGCTGGGACTAGTAAAAAAATTAGAGGCCACAGATACGCAGTATTTT.